These 5 T cell receptor beta chains were all obtained from the same sample, sequenced in a study of CD8+ T cells in alopecia areata. cDNA prepared by RNA extraction and subsequent reverse transcription served as the template for sequencing. Profiled with immunoSEQ multiplex PCR; TCRdb holds only in-frame clones, not every one. The sample includes 50,000 to 70,000 clones, around 47% of them seen just once. The source material was NKG2D-low CD8+ T cells sorted from blood. The receptors come from a human donor with alopecia areata.

This clone turned up a few times. The J gene is TRBJ2-1, the V gene TRBV19; the D is unclear. CDR1 is LNHDA and CDR2 is SQIVND in the germline V gene (reference sequence). The CDR3 runs to 11 residues. The V and J ends lost 3 bases and 7 bases respectively, with 4 bases between them. DNA for the CDR3: TGTGCCAGTAGTATGGGGAATGAGCAGTTCTTC. Translating gives CASSMGNEQFF. The variable domain in full, completed from reference TRBV19 and TRBJ2-1, reads DGGITQSPKYLFRKEGQNVTLSCEQNLNHDAMYWYRQDPGQGLRLIYYSQIVNDFQKGDIAEGYSVSREKKESFPLTVTSAQKNPTAFYLCASSMGNEQFFGPGTRLTVL.

This clone was detected only a few times. The chain recombines TRBV30 with TRBJ2-7; maybe TRBD1 (6 bases). Per germline, CDR1 GTSNPN and CDR2 SVGIG (reference sequence). With 4 bases removed from V and 4 bases from J, the gap between germline ends came to 11 bases. The CDR3 covers 12 residues. CDR3 residues: CAWNAGDYEQYF. CDR3 coding DNA: TGTGCCTGGAACGCAGGGGATTACGAGCAGTACTTC.

The rearrangement uses TRBV7-9 and TRBJ2-3; possibly TRBD2 for D (6 bases). This CDR3 has 14 amino acids. CDR1 and CDR2 (germline): SEHNR, FQNEAQ (reference sequence). The V gene lost 5 bases and the J gene lost 4 bases, with 13 bases spanning the gap. The CDR3 sequence: CASSPAGRADTQYF. As DNA, the CDR3 is TGTGCCAGCAGCCCCGCGGGGCGGGCAGATACGCAGTATTTT.

V gene TRBV2 combines with J gene TRBJ2-1; D is possibly TRBD1 (5 bases). Germline values: CDR1 SNHLY, CDR2 FYNNEI. The CDR3 is 11 residues long. The germline V and J ends were trimmed by 8 bases and 9 bases, with 11 bases remaining between them. DNA for the CDR3: TGTGCCAGCCTCCAAAGGGGTGAGCAGTTCTTC. It codes for CASLQRGEQFF.

V and J are TRBV4-3 and TRBJ1-1, with D hard to call. Germline-derived CDR1 and CDR2 are LGHNA and YSLEER. CDR3 length: 15 residues. V was clipped by 0 bases and J by 1 base, with 9 bases between them. The CDR3 region has the DNA TGCGCCAGCAGCCAAGATTCGGCCGGGAACACTGAAGCTTTCTTT. This sequence encodes CASSQDSAGNTEAFF.